The 3 T cell receptor beta chains reported below all come from one sample, sequenced in a study of vaccination and CD4 T cells after COVID-19 (dated by TCRdb to the early 2020s). Library prep was done by PCR. Instrument on record: Illumina iSeq 100. DNA from cultured CD4+ T cells was subjected to TCR sequencing with the Oncomine TCR Beta short-read assay at the Johns Hopkins FTIC core. Using fastp trimming at Q25 and MiXCR clonotype assembly, TCRdb reanalyzed the public sequencing data and kept in-frame beta chains. Rows with a matching CDR3 protein are joined into one entry that keeps the most common DNA and genes. In this sample the table shows several thousand distinct CDR3 sequences, 65% to 80% of which occur a single time. Of the sample, roughly 49% falls within the top ten clones. The sample's treatment or condition label, decoded: approximately 9-day PBMC culture with coronavirus spike peptide pools or control peptides (ViraFEST assay).

Which antigens these TCRs recognize remains unknown. Source material: CD4+ T cells from blood, cultured in vitro. The receptors derive from a human donor who had recovered from COVID-19.

The genes are TRBV20-1 and TRBJ2-5; no reliable D call. This CDR3 has 12 amino acids. The germline V gene encodes CDR1 DFQATT and CDR2 SNEGSKA (reference sequence). V was pared by 5 bases and J by 5 bases, with 12 bases between. For the CDR3, the DNA is TGCAGTGCTGCCGGGCAGCTGGAGACCCAGTACTTC. Its translation: CSAAGQLETQYF.

V is TRBV24-1 and J is TRBJ1-2, with D possibly TRBD1 on 5 matching bases. The CDR3 has 12 amino acids. V was shortened by 4 bases and J by 7 bases, with 9 bases between the two germline ends. Germline V CDR1 and CDR2: KGHDR, SFDVKD. CDR3 nucleotide sequence: TGTGCCACCAGTGACCCGGACATTGGCTACACCTTC. Encoded protein: CATSDPDIGYTF.

J is TRBJ2-1 and V is TRBV6-4; 12 nucleotides line up with TRBD2. Germline V lookup: CDR1 MRHNA, CDR2 SNTAGT. The V segment lost 4 bases and the J segment 8 bases; nucleotides outside the gene matches: 3. CDR3 length equals 14 residues. The CDR3 here is CASSVTSGSDEQFF. CDR3 sequence (DNA): TGTGCCAGCAGTGTGACTAGCGGGAGTGATGAGCAGTTCTTC.